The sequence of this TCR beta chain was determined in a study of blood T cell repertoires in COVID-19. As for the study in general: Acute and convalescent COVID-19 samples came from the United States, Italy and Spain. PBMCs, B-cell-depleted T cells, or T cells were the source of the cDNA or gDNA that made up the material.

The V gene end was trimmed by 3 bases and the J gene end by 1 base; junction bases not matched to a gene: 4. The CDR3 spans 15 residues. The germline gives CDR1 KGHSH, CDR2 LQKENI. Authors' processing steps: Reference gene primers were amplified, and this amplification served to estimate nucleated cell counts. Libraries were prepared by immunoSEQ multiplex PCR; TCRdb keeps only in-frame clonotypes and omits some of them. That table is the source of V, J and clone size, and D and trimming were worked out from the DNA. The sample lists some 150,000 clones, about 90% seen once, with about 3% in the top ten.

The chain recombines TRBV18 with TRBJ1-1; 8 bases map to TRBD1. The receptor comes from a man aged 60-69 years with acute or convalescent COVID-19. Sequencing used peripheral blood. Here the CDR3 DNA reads TGTGCCAGCTCACCCGGGACAGGTGGGAACACTGAAGCTTTCTTT. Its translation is CASSPGTGGNTEAFF.